Shown below are 19 T cell receptor beta chains from a single sample sequenced in a study of identical twins (TCRdb year 2016). Receptors were amplified or captured by 5' RACE. Sequencing was performed on an Illumina HiSeq 2000. Starting from the raw public reads, TCRdb applied fastp trimming at Q25, assembled clones with MiXCR and retained in-frame beta chains. Rows are combined by CDR3 protein, so each entry shows the most common genes and DNA. Within this sample are roughly 710,000 distinct CDR3 sequences, with roughly 6.2% of them counted one time only. The ten largest clones represent 1.5% to 2% of the sample. The sequenced sample consisted of naive T cells sorted from blood. The cell subset or site label on this specimen signifies: cells isolated with a human naive T-cell isolation kit. Receptors were obtained from a man aged 18 to 29 in good health.

The chain joins TRBV27 to TRBJ2-2; D possibly corresponds to TRBD1 (5 bases). CDR1 MNHEY and CDR2 SMNVEV come from the germline V gene (reference sequence). The CDR3 loop spans 14 amino acids. Trimming shortened V by 5 bases and J by 1 base, and 8 bases separated the two germline ends. CDR3: CASSQGRNTGELFF. In DNA, the CDR3 is TGTGCCAGCAGTCAGGGTAGGAACACCGGGGAGCTGTTTTTT.

Only a few counts were recorded for this clonotype. This sequence joins TRBV7-9 and TRBJ2-1; D is possibly TRBD2 (5 bases). Trimming shortened V by 2 bases and J by 8 bases, and 16 bases separated the two germline ends. The CDR3 consists of 15 residues. Germline CDR1 reads SEHNR; CDR2 reads FQNEAQ (reference sequence). DNA of the CDR3: TGTGCCAGCAGCTTAACCGGGAATGCTATTGATGAGCAGTTCTTC. It translates to CASSLTGNAIDEQFF.

This clonotype was picked up many times. The rearrangement links TRBV4-2 to TRBJ1-5; 7 positions agree with TRBD1. Per germline, CDR1 LGHNA and CDR2 YNFKEQ. Trimming took 0 bases from V and 0 from J; bases not matched to a gene: 8. The CDR3 totals 18 residues. CDR3 region: CASSQDWTGGDSNQPQHF. As DNA, the CDR3 is TGTGCCAGCAGCCAAGACTGGACAGGTGGGGATAGCAATCAGCCCCAGCATTTT.

The chain couples TRBV19 to TRBJ2-7; the match to TRBD1 covers 8 bases. Germline V gene sequence: CDR1 LNHDA, CDR2 SQIVND (reference sequence). The CDR3 loop spans 14 amino acids. Trimming took 6 bases from V and 6 from J; bases not matched to a gene: 10. CDR3 loop: CASRPDRASVEQYF. In nucleotides, the CDR3 is TGTGCCAGTAGGCCGGACAGGGCGAGCGTCGAGCAGTACTTC.

This clonotype was recorded many times. The chain has TRBV7-9 and TRBJ2-4; D call uncertain. The ends were cut back, 1 base at V and 2 bases at J, with 12 bases in the middle. This CDR3 spans 16 amino acids. Germline CDR1 and CDR2: SEHNR and FQNEAQ (reference sequence). CDR3 loop: CASSLVMDRTKNIQYF. CDR3 DNA sequence: TGTGCCAGCAGCTTAGTGATGGATAGGACCAAAAACATTCAGTACTTC.

The table lists this clonotype with many counts. The CDR3 loop reads CASSLGGVDEQFF. The CDR3 DNA sequence: TGTGCCAGCAGTTTAGGGGGGGTTGATGAGCAGTTCTTC. V is TRBV27 and J is TRBJ2-1; 7 bases fit TRBD2. J lost 8 bases, V lost 2 bases, and 3 bases had no gene match. CDR3 length: 13 residues. Germline V lookup: CDR1 MNHEY, CDR2 SMNVEV (reference sequence).

This clonotype was observed a handful of times. The V and J genes are TRBV12-3 or TRBV12-4 and TRBJ2-1; D perhaps matches TRBD2 (5 bases). This CDR3 contains 13 residues. V lost 6 bases and J 6 bases, leaving 12 bases between the germline ends. This CDR3 reads CASRSDSINEQFF. DNA for the CDR3: TGTGCCAGCAGATCGGACTCCATCAATGAGCAGTTCTTC.

This clonotype was observed a handful of times. This chain uses TRBV6-1 with TRBJ2-2, with a weak D call TRBD1 (6 bases). CDR3 length equals 14 residues. CDR1 is MNHNS, CDR2 SASEGT, per germline. V lost 6 bases, J lost 2 bases, and 10 bases lay in between. CDR3: CASRTDRNTGELFF. In nucleotides, the CDR3 is TGTGCCAGCAGAACGGACAGAAACACCGGGGAGCTGTTTTTT.

The table lists this clonotype with many counts. V and J are TRBV6-5 and TRBJ2-7, with TRBD2 as a possible D gene (5 bases). The V end lost 2 bases, the J end lost 3 bases, and 11 bases lay between the germline ends. CDR1 MNHEY and CDR2 SVGAGI come from the germline V gene. The CDR3 runs to 14 residues. The CDR3 sequence is CASSYEGRSYEQYF. The CDR3 region has the DNA TGTGCCAGCAGTTACGAGGGCAGGAGCTACGAGCAGTACTTC.

This clonotype showed up just a few times. V and J are TRBV28 and TRBJ1-1; D uncertain. Trimming took off 7 bases at V and 4 bases at J, with 19 bases between the two ends. Germline V lookup: CDR1 MDHEN, CDR2 SYDVKM. The CDR3 totals 15 residues. Here the CDR3 DNA reads TGTGCCAGCACCTTGGGAGGGATGGGTTTCACTGAAGCTTTCTTT. Translation: CASTLGGMGFTEAFF.

This chain joins TRBV7-2 and TRBJ1-1; D remains ambiguous. This CDR3 is 13 amino acids long. Trimming removed 2 bases at V and 5 bases at J, with 9 bases between. The V gene's germline CDR1 is SGHTA and CDR2 FQGNSA. The CDR3 DNA sequence: TGTGCCAGCAGCTTATCTCGATTAACTGAAGCTTTCTTT. Residues: CASSLSRLTEAFF.

This clonotype has a count of ten or more. V is TRBV5-1 and J is TRBJ2-2; 8 bases match TRBD2. The CDR3 contains 16 residues. Germline CDR1 is SGHRS and CDR2 is YFSETQ. V lost 1 base to trimming and J lost 4 bases; unmatched junction nucleotides: 6. The CDR3 is CASSLLGLAPTGELFF. The CDR3 coding sequence is TGCGCCAGCAGCTTGCTCGGACTAGCACCCACCGGGGAGCTGTTTTTT.

At least ten counts were recorded for this clonotype. V gene TRBV11-2 combines with J gene TRBJ2-3; TRBD2 matches 8 bases. There are 16 residues in the CDR3. Germline CDR1 SGHAT, CDR2 FQNNGV. The ends lost 5 bases at V and 2 bases at J; junction bases unmatched: 9. The CDR3: CASSQPTGGTTDTQYF. CDR3 bases: TGTGCCAGCAGCCAGCCCACGGGAGGGACCACAGATACGCAGTATTTT.

The genes are TRBV6-2 or TRBV6-3 and TRBJ2-3; D is undetermined. The V gene lost 2 bases and the J gene lost 7 bases, with 7 bases spanning the gap. The CDR3 loop spans 12 amino acids. CDR1 is MNHEY, CDR2 SVGEGT, per germline. CDR3 nucleotide sequence: TGTGCCAGCAGTTACATCTTAAATACGCAGTATTTT. Residues: CASSYILNTQYF.

This clonotype occurred many times. This chain uses TRBV20-1 with TRBJ2-5; possible D gene TRBD2, 6 bases. CDR1 is DFQATT, CDR2 SNEGSKA, per germline (reference sequence). The CDR3 is 15 amino acids. The V and J ends lost 5 bases and 5 bases respectively, with 21 bases between them. In nucleotides, the CDR3 is TGCAGTGCTGGCCGTCGGGGAGGTATTAAGGAGACCCAGTACTTC. This translates into CSAGRRGGIKETQYF.

Ten or more counts support this clonotype. This chain uses TRBV6-1 with TRBJ2-1; 13 bases align to TRBD2. The germline gives CDR1 MNHNS, CDR2 SASEGT. The trim removed 5 bases at V and 9 bases at J, leaving 4 bases unmatched. This CDR3 has 14 residues. This CDR3 reads CASSPGLAGVEQFF. In DNA, the CDR3 is TGTGCCAGCAGTCCCGGACTAGCGGGAGTTGAGCAGTTCTTC.

There are many counts of this clonotype. The J gene is TRBJ2-7, the V gene TRBV3-1; 7 nucleotides match TRBD1. The CDR3 has 13 residues. With 5 bases clipped from V and 2 bases from J, the junction kept 3 bases outside the gene matches. The germline V gene has CDR1 LGHDT and CDR2 YNNKEL (reference sequence). The CDR3 DNA reads TGTGCCAGCAGCTTTGGGACAGCCTACGAGCAGTACGTC. It encodes CASSFGTAYEQYV.

This clonotype was seen at least ten times. The chain couples TRBV20-1 to TRBJ2-6, with D possibly TRBD2 on 6 matching bases. Germline CDR1 is DFQATT and CDR2 is SNEGSKA (reference sequence). The CDR3 has 12 residues. Trimming shortened V by 2 bases and J by 12 bases, and 11 bases separated the two germline ends. In DNA form, the CDR3 reads TGCAGTGCTAGATCATACGGGGGCGTCCTGACTTTC. Encoded protein: CSARSYGGVLTF.

This clonotype came up many times. The J gene is TRBJ2-1, the V gene TRBV7-9; D gene unclear. Germline V gene sequence: CDR1 SEHNR, CDR2 FQNEAQ (reference sequence). V lost 7 bases and J lost 3, with 16 bases in between. The CDR3 covers 15 residues. The chain's CDR3 is CASKLPQTDYNEQFF. The CDR3 DNA reads as TGTGCCAGCAAGCTCCCCCAGACTGACTACAATGAGCAGTTCTTC.